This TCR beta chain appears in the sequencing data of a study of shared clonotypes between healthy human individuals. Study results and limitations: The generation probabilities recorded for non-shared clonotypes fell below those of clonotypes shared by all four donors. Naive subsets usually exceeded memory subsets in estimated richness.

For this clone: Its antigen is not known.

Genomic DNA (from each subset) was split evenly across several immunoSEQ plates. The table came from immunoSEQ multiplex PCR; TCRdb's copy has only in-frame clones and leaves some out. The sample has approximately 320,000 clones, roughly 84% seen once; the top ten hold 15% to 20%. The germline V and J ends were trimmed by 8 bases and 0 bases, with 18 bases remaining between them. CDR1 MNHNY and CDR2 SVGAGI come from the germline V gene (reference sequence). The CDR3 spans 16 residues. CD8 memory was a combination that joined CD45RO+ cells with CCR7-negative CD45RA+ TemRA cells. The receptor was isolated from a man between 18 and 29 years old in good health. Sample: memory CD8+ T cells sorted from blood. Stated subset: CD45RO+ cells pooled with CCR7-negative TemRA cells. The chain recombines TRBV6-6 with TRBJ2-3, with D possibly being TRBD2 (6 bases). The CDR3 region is CASVTSILSSTDTQYF. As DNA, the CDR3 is TGTGCCAGCGTCACTAGCATTCTCTCTAGCACAGATACGCAGTATTTT.